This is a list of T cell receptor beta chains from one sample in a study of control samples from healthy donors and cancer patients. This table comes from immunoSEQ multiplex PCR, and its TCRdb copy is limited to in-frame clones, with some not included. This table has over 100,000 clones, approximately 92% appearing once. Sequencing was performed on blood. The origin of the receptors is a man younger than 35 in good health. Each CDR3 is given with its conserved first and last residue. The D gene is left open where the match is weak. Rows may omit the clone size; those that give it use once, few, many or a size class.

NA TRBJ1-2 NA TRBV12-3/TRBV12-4 TGTGCCAGCAGTTCTCCCGCTAACTATGGCTACACCTTC CASSSPANYGYTF
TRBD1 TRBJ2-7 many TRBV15 TGTGCCACCAGCAGAGGACAGGGGGACAGCTCCTACGAGCAGTACTTC CATSRGQGDSSYEQYF
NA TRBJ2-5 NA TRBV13 TGTGCCAGCAGCTCGGGACCGGGAAGTGCCGGGCAAGAGACCCAGTACTTC CASSSGPGSAGQETQYF
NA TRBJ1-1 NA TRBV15 TGTGCCACCAGCAGAGAAGGGTTGGCAGGACCGAACACTGAAGCTTTCTTT CATSREGLAGPNTEAFF
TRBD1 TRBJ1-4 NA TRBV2 TGTGCCAGCAGTCCTGGACAGGCCAATGGGGAAAAACTGTTTTTT CASSPGQANGEKLFF
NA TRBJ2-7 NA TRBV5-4 TGTGCCAGCAGCCCCGCCGTTGTGGGGGGTCCCTACGAGCAGTACTTC CASSPAVVGGPYEQYF
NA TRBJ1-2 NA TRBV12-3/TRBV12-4 TGTGCCAGCAGTTTTCCCGGGAAGGATGGCTACACCTTC CASSFPGKDGYTF
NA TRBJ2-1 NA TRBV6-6 TGTGCCAGCAGCGGGGTATCCTACAATGAGCAGTTCTTC CASSGVSYNEQFF
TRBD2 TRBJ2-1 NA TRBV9 TGTGCCAGCAGCGTCAGCGGGGGGTCCTACAATGAGCAGTTCTTC CASSVSGGSYNEQFF
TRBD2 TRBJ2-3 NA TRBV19 TGTGCCAGTAGTAAGAGGGTAGCGGGGGGGCCTATGACAGATACGCAGTATTTT CASSKRVAGGPMTDTQYF
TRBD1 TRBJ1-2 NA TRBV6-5 TGTGCCAGCAGTCAGGGGGGAACCTACTATGGCTACACCTTC CASSQGGTYYGYTF
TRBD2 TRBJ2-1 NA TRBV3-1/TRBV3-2 TGTGCCAGCAGCCAAGACTTTAGCGGGGGGCGATCCAACAATGAGCAGTTCTTC CASSQDFSGGRSNNEQFF
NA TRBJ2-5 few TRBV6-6 TGTGCCAGCAGACAGGGGACTAACCAAGAGACCCAGTACTTC CASRQGTNQETQYF
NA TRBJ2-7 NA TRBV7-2 TGTGCCAGCAGCTTATTGTGGGGGGCGGACGAGCAGTACTTC CASSLLWGADEQYF
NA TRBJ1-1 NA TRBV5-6 TGTGCCAGCAGCCGCCGCCCGACGAACACTGAAGCTTTCTTT CASSRRPTNTEAFF
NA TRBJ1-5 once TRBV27 TGTGCCAGCAGGCCGAGGGGGGGGGACAGCAATCAGCCCCAGCATTTT CASRPRGGDSNQPQHF
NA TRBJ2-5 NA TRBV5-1 TGCGCCAGCAGCCCTTCAGGACCTATCGGAGAGACCCAGTACTTC CASSPSGPIGETQYF
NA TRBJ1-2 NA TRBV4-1 TGCGCCAGCAGCCATTTTTTGAGGGACAATGGCTACACCTTC CASSHFLRDNGYTF
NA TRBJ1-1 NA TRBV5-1 TGCGCCACCTCCCGGACAGCTAACACTGAAGCTTTCTTT CATSRTANTEAFF
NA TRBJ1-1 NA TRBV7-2 TGTGCCAGCAGCTTAGCGTCCGGGGCTGGAGCTTTCTTT CASSLASGAGAFF
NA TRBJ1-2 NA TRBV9 TGTGCCAGCAGCGTAGGGGGGAACTATGGCTACACCTTC CASSVGGNYGYTF
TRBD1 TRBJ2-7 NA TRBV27 TGTGCCAGCAGTTTGAGGGACAGAGGCTACGAGCAGTACTTC CASSLRDRGYEQYF
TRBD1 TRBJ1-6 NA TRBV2 TGTGCCAGCGGCGAGACAGGGGGGCATAATTCACCCCTCCACTTT CASGETGGHNSPLHF